This TCR beta chain came from a study of blood T cell repertoires in COVID-19. Study context: From the United States, Italy and Spain came samples of acute and convalescent COVID-19.

TCRdb's table, derived via immunoSEQ multiplex PCR, lists solely in-frame clones and lacks some. The sample includes approximately 130,000 clones, roughly 79% of them seen just once. The length of the CDR3 is 15 residues. V was pared by 0 bases and J by 3 bases, with 9 bases between. The germline gives CDR1 LGHDT, CDR2 YNNKEL (reference sequence). With regard to this clone: The same CDR3 can be traced to other DNA sequences in this sample.

The sample taken for sequencing was peripheral blood. J is TRBJ1-3 and V is TRBV3-1 (or the pseudogene TRBV3-2); D perhaps matches TRBD1 (6 bases). The receptor's source is a human donor in a cohort sampled during active COVID-19. The CDR3 DNA reads TGTGCCAGCAGCCAAGACAGGGGATATGGAAACACCATATATTTT. Translated, it gives CASSQDRGYGNTIYF.